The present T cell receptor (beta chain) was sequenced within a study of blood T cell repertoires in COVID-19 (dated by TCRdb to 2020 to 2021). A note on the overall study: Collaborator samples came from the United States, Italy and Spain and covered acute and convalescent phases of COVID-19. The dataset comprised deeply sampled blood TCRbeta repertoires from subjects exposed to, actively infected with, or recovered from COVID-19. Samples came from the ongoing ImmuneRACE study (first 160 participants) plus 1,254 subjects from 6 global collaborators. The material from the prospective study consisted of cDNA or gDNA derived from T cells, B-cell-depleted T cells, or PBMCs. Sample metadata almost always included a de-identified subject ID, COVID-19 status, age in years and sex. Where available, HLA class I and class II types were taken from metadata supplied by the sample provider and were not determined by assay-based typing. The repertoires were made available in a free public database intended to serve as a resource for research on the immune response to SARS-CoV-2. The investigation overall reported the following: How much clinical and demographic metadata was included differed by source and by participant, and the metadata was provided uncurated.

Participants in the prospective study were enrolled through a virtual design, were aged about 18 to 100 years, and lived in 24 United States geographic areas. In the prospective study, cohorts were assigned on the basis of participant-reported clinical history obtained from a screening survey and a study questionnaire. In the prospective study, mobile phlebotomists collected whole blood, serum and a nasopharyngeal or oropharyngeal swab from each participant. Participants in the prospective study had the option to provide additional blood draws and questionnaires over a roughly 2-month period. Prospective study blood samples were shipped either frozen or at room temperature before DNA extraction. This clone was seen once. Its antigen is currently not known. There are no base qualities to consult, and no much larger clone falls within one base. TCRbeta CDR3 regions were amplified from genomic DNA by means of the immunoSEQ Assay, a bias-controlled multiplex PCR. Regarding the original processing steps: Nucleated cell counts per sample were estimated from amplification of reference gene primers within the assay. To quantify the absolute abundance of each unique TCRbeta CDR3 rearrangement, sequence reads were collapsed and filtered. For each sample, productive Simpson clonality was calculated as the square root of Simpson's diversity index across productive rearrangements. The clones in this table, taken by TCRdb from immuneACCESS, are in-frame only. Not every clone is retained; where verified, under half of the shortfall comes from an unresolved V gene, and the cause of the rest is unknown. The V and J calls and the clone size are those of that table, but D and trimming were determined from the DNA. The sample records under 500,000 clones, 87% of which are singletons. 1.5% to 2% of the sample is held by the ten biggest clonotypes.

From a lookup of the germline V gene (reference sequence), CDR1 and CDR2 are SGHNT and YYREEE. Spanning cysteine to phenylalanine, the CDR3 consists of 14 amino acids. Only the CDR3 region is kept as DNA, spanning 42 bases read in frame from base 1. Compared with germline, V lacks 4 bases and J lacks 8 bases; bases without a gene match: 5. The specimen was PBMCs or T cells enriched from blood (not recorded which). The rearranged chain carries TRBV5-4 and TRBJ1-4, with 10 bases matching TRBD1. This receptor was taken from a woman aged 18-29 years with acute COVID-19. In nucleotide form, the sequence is TGTGCCAGCAGCCCCGGGACAGGGGAAGAAAAACTGTTTTTT. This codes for CASSPGTGEEKLFF.